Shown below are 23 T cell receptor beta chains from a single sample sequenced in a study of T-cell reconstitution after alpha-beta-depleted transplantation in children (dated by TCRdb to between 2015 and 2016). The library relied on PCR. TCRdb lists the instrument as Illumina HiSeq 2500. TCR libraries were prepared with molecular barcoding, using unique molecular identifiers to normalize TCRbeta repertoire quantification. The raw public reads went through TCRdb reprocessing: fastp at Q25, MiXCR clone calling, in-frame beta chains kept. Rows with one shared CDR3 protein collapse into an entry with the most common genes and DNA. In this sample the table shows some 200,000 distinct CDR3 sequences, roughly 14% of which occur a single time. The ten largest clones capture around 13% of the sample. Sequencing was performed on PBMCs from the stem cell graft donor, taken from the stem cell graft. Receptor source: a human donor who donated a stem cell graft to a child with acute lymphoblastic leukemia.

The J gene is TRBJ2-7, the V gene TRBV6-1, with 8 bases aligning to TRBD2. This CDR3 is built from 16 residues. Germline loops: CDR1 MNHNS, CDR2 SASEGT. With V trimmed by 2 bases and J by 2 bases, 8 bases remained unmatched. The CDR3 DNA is TGTGCCAGCAGTGAAAGTATAGGGCGGGAGGCCTACGAGCAGTACTTC. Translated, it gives CASSESIGREAYEQYF.

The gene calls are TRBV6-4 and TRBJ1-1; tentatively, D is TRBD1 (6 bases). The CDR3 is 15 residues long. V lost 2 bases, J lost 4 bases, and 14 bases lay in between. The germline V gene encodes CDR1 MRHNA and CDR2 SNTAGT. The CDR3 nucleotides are TGTGCCAGCAGTGACACCCCGACAGGAGTCACTGAAGCTTTCTTT. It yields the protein CASSDTPTGVTEAFF.

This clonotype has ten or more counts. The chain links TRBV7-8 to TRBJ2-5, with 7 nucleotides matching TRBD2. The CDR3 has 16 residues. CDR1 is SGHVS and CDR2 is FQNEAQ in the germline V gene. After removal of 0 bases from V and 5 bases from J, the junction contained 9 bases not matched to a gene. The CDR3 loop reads CASSLAQGGGWETQYF. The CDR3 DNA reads TGTGCCAGCAGCTTAGCGCAAGGCGGGGGTTGGGAGACCCAGTACTTC. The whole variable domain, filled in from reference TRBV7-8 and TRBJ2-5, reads GAGVSQSPRYKVAKRGQDVALRCDPISGHVSLFWYQQALGQGPEFLTYFQNEAQLDKSGLPSDRFFAERPEGSVSTLKIQRTQQEDSAVYLCASSLAQGGGWETQYFGPGTRLLVL.

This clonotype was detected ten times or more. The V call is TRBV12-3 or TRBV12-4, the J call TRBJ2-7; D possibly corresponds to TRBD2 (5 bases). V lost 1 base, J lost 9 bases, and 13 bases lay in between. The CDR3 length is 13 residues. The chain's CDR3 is CASSLGPNAGQYF. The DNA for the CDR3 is TGTGCCAGCAGTTTAGGACCTAACGCGGGGCAGTACTTC.

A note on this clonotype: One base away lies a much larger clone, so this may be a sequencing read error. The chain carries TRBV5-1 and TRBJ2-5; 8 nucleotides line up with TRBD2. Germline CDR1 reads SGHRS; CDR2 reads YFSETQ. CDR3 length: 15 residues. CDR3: CDSSLVTSGQETQYF. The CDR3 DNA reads TGCGACAGCAGCTTGGTCACTAGCGGCCAAGAGACCCAGTACTTC. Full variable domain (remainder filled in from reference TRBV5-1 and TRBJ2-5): KAGVTQTPRYLIKTRGQQVTLSCSPISGHRSVSWYQQTPGQGLQFLFEYFSETQRNKGNFPGRFSGRQFSNSRSEMNVSTLELGDSALYLCDSSLVTSGQETQYFGPGTRLLVL.

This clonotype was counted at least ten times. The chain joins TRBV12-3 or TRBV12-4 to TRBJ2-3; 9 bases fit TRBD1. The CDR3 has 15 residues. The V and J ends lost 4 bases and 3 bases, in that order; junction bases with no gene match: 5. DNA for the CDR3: TGTGCCAGCAGTTCCTCCGGGACAGGGACAGATACGCAGTATTTT. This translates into CASSSSGTGTDTQYF.

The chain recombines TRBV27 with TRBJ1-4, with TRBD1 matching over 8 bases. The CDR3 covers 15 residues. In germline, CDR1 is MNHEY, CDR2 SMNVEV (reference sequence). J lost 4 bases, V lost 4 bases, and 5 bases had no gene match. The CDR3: CASSSRGQINEKLFF. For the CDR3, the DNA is TGTGCCAGCAGTTCCAGGGGGCAAATTAATGAAAAACTGTTTTTT.

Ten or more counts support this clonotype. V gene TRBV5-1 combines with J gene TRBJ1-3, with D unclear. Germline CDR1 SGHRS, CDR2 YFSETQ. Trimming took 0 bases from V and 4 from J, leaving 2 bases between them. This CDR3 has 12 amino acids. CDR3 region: CASSLEGNTIYF. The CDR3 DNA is TGCGCCAGCAGCTTGGAAGGAAACACCATATATTTT.

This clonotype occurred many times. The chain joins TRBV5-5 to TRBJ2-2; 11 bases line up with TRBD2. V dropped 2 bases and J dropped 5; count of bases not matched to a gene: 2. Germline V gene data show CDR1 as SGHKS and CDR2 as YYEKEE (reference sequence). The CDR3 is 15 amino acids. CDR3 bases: TGTGCCAGCAGCTTCTCTAGCGGGAGGACCGGGGAGCTGTTTTTT. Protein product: CASSFSSGRTGELFF. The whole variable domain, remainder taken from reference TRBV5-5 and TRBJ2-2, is DAGVTQSPTHLIKTRGQQVTLRCSPISGHKSVSWYQQVLGQGPQFIFQYYEKEERGRGNFPDRFSARQFPNYSSELNVNALLLGDSALYLCASSFSSGRTGELFFGEGSRLTVL.

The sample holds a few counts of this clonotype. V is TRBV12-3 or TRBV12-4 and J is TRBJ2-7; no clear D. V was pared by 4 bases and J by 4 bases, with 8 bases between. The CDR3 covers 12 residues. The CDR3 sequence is CASSSRRYEQYF. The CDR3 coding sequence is TGTGCCAGCAGTTCACGTAGGTACGAGCAGTACTTC.

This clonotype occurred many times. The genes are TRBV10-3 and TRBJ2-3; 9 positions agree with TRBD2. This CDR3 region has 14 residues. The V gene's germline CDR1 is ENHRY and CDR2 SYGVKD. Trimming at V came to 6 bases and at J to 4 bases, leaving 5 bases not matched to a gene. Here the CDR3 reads CAIRREGVSDTQYF. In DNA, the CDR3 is TGTGCCATCAGGCGGGAGGGCGTGTCAGATACGCAGTATTTT.

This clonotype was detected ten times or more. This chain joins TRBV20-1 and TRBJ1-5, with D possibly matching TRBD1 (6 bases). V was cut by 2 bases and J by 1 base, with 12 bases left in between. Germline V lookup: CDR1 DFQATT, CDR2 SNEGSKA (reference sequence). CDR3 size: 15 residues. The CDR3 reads CSARRQEESNQPQHF. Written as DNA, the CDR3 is TGCAGTGCTAGAAGACAGGAAGAAAGCAATCAGCCCCAGCATTTT.

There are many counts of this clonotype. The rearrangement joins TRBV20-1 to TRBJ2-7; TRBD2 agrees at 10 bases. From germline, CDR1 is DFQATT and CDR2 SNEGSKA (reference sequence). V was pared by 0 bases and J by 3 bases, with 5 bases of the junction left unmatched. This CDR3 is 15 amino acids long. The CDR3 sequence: CSARDIASGSYEQYF. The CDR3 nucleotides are TGCAGTGCTAGAGATATTGCTAGCGGGAGCTACGAGCAGTACTTC.

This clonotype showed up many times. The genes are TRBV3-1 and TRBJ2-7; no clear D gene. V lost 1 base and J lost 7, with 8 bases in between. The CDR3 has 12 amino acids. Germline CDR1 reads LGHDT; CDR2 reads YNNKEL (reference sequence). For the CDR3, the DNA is TGTGCCAGCAGCCAAGGTGTCGGGGAGCAGTACTTC. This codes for CASSQGVGEQYF.

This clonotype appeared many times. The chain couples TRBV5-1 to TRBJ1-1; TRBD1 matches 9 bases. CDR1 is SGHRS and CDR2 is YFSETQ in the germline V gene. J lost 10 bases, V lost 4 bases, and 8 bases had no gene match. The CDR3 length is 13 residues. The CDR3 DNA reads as TGCGCCAGCAGCCAAGGACAGGGGATGATAGCTTTCTTT. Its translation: CASSQGQGMIAFF.

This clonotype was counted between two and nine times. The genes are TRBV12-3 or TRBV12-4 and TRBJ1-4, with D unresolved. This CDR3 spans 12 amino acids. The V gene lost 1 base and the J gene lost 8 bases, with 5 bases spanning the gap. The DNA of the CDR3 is TGTGCCAGCAGTTTAGAATCCGAAAAACTGTTTTTT. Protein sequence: CASSLESEKLFF.

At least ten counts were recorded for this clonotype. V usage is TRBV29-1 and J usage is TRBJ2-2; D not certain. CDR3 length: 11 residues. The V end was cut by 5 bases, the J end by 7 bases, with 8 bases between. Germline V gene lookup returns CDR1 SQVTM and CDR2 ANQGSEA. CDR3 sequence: CSVTVGGELFF. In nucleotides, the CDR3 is TGCAGCGTTACGGTTGGCGGGGAGCTGTTTTTT.

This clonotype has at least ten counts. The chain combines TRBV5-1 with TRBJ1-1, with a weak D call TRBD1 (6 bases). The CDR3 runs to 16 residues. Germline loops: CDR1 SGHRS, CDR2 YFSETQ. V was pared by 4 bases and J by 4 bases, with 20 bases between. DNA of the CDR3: TGCGCCAGCAGCCCGAGAGGGGGGGCTTTTGGCACTGAAGCTTTCTTT. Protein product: CASSPRGGAFGTEAFF. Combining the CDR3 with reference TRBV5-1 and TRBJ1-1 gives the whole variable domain KAGVTQTPRYLIKTRGQQVTLSCSPISGHRSVSWYQQTPGQGLQFLFEYFSETQRNKGNFPGRFSGRQFSNSRSEMNVSTLELGDSALYLCASSPRGGAFGTEAFFGQGTRLTVV.

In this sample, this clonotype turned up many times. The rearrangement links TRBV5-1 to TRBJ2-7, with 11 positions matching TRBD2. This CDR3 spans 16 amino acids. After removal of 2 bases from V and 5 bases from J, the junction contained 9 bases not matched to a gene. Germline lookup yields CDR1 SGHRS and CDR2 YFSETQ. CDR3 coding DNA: TGCGCCAGCAGCTTACTTACTAGCGGGAGTCCCGACGAGCAGTACTTC. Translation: CASSLLTSGSPDEQYF. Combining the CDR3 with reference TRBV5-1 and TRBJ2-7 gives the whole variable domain KAGVTQTPRYLIKTRGQQVTLSCSPISGHRSVSWYQQTPGQGLQFLFEYFSETQRNKGNFPGRFSGRQFSNSRSEMNVSTLELGDSALYLCASSLLTSGSPDEQYFGPGTRLTVT.

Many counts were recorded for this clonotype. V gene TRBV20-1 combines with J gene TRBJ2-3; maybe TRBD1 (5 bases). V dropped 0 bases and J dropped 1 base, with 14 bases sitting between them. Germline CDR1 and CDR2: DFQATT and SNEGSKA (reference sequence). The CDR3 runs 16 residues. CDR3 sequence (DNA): TGCAGTGCTAGAGATGGGGCAGTAGCCGGCACAGATACGCAGTATTTT. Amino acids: CSARDGAVAGTDTQYF.

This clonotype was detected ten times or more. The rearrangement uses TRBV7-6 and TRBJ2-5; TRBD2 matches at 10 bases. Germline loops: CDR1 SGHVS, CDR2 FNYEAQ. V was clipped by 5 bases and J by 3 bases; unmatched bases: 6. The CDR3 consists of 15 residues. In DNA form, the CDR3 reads TGTGCCAGCAGCAAACTAGCGGGAACGGAAGAGACCCAGTACTTC. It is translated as CASSKLAGTEETQYF.

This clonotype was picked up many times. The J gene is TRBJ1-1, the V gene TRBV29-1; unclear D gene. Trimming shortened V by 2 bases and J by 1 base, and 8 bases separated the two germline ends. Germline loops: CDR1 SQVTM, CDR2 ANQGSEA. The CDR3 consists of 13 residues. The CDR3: CSVEQTTNTEAFF. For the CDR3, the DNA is TGCAGCGTTGAACAGACCACGAACACTGAAGCTTTCTTT.

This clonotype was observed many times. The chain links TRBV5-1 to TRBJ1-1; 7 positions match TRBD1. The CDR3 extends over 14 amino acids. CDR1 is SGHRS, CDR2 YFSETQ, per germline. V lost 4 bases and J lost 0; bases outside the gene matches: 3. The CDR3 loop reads CASSRQGLNTEAFF. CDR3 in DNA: TGCGCCAGCAGCCGACAGGGCCTGAACACTGAAGCTTTCTTT. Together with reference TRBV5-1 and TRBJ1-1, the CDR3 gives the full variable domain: KAGVTQTPRYLIKTRGQQVTLSCSPISGHRSVSWYQQTPGQGLQFLFEYFSETQRNKGNFPGRFSGRQFSNSRSEMNVSTLELGDSALYLCASSRQGLNTEAFFGQGTRLTVV.